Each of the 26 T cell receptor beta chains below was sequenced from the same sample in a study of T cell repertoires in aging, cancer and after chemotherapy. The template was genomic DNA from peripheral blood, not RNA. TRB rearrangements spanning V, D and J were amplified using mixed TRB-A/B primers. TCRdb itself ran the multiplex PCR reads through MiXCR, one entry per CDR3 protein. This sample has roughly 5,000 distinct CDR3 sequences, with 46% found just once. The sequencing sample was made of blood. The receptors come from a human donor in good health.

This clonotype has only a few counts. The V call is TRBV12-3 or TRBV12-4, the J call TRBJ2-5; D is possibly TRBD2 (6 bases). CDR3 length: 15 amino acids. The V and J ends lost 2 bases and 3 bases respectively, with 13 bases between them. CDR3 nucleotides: TGTGCCAGCAGTTTAACTACTAGCACGGAAGAGACCCAGTACTTC. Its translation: CASSLTTSTEETQYF.

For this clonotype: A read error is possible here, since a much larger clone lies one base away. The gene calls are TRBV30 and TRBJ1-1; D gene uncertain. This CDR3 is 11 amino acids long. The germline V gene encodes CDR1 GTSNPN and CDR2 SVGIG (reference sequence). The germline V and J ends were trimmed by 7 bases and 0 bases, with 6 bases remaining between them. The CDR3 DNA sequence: TGTGCCTTAGAGGTGAACACTGAAGCTTTCTTT. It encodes CALEVNTEAFF.

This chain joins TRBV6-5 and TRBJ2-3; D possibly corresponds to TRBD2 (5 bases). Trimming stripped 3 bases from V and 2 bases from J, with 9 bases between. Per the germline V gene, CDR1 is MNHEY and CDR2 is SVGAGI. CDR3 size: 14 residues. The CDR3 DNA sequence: TGTGCCAGCAGTTATGGAGCGGACACAGATACGCAGTATTTT. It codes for CASSYGADTDTQYF.

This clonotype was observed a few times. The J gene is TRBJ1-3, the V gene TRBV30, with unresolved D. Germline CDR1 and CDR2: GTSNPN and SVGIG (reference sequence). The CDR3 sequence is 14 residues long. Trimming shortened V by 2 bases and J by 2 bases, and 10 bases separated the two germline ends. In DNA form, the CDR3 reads TGTGCCTGGAGTCGTCTAAGGGCTGGAAACACCATATATTTT. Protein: CAWSRLRAGNTIYF.

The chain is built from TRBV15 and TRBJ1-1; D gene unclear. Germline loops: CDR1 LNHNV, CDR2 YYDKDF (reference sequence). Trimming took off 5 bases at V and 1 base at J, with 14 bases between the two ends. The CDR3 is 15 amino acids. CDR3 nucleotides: TGTGCCACCAGCCTTCATCGAGGGCCGAACACTGAAGCTTTCTTT. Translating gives CATSLHRGPNTEAFF.

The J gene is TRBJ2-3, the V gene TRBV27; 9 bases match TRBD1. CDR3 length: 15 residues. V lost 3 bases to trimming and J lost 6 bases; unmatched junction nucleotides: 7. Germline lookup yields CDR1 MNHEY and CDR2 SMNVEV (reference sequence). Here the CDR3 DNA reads TGTGCCAGCAGTTTCAGGGGACAGGGTGTGGATACGCAGTATTTT. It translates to CASSFRGQGVDTQYF.

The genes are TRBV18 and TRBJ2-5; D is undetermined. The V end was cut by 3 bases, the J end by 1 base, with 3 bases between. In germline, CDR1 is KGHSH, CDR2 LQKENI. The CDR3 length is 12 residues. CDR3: CASSPGQETQYF. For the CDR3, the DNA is TGTGCCAGCTCACCGGGCCAAGAGACCCAGTACTTC.

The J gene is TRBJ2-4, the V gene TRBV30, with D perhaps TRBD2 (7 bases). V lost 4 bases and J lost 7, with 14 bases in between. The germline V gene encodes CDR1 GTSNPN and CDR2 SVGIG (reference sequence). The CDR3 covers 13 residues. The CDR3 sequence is CAWKGDGGNIQYF. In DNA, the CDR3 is TGTGCCTGGAAGGGGGACGGGGGGAACATTCAGTACTTC.

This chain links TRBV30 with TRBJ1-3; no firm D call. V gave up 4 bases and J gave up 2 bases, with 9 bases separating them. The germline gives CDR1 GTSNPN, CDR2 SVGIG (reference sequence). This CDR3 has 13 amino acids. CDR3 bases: TGTGCCTGGACCACGGGGACTGGAAACACCATATATTTT. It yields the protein CAWTTGTGNTIYF.

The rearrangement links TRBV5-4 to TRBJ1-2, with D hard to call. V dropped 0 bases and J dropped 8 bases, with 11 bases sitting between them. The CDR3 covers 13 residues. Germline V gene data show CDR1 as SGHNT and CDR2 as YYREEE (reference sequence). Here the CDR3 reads CASSLATSEGYTF. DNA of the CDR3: TGTGCCAGCAGCTTGGCGACGTCGGAAGGCTACACCTTC.

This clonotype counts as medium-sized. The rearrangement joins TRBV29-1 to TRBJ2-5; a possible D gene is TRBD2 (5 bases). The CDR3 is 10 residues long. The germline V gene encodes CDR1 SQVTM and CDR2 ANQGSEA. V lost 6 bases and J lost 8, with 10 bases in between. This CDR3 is CSVGPGTQYF. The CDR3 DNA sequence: TGCAGCGTGGGCCCGGGAACCCAGTACTTC.

DNA for the CDR3: TGTGCCTGGAGTGGGACTAGAGGGCCTAGCTCCTACAATGAGCAGTTCTTC. Protein sequence: CAWSGTRGPSSYNEQFF. V gene TRBV30 combines with J gene TRBJ2-1; the match to TRBD2 covers 7 bases. The CDR3 is 17 amino acids. Germline loops: CDR1 GTSNPN, CDR2 SVGIG (reference sequence). V dropped 1 base and J dropped 0; count of bases not matched to a gene: 9. Drawing the rest from reference TRBV30 and TRBJ2-1, the complete variable domain is SQTIHQWPATLVQPVGSPLSLECTVEGTSNPNLYWYRQAAGRGLQLLFYSVGIGQISSEVPQNLSASRPQDRQFILSSKKLLLSDSGFYLCAWSGTRGPSSYNEQFFGPGTRLTVL.

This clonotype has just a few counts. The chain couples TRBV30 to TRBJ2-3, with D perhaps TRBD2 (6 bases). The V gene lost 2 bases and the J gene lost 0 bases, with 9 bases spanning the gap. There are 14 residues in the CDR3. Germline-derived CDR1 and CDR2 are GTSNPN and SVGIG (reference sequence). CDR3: CAWSQGLSTDTQYF. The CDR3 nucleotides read TGTGCCTGGAGTCAGGGACTCAGCACAGATACGCAGTATTTT. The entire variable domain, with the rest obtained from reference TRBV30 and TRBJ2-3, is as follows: SQTIHQWPATLVQPVGSPLSLECTVEGTSNPNLYWYRQAAGRGLQLLFYSVGIGQISSEVPQNLSASRPQDRQFILSSKKLLLSDSGFYLCAWSQGLSTDTQYFGPGTRLTVL.

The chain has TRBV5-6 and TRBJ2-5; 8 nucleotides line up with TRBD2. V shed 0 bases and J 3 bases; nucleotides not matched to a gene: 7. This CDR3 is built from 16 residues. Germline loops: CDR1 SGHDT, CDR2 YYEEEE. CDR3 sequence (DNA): TGTGCCAGCAGCTTGGGAGTCGGGACTAGGAAAGAGACCCAGTACTTC. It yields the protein CASSLGVGTRKETQYF.

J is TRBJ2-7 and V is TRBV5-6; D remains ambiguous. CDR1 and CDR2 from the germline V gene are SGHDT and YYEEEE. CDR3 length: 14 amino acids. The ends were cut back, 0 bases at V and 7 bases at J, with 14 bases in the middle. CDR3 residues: CASSLGHTPWEQYF. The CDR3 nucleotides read TGTGCCAGCAGCTTGGGTCACACTCCCTGGGAGCAGTACTTC.

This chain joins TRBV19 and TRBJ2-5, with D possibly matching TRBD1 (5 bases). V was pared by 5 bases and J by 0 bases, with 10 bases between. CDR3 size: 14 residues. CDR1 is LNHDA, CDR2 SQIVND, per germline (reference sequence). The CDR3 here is CASSQYRNQETQYF. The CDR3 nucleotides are TGTGCCAGTAGTCAGTACAGGAACCAAGAGACCCAGTACTTC.

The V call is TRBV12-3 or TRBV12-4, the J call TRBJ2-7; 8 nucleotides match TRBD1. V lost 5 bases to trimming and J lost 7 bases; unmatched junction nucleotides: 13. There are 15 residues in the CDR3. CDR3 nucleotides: TGTGCCAGCAGTCCCCTCGGGACAGGTACTACTGAGCAGTACTTC. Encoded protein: CASSPLGTGTTEQYF.

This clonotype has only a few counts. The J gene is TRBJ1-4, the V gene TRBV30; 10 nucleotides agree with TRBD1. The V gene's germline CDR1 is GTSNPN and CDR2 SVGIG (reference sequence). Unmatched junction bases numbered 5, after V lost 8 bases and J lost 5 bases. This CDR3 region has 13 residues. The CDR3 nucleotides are TGTGCCACGGGACAGGGGTTCAATGAAAAACTGTTTTTT. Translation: CATGQGFNEKLFF. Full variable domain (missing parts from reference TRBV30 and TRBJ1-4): SQTIHQWPATLVQPVGSPLSLECTVEGTSNPNLYWYRQAAGRGLQLLFYSVGIGQISSEVPQNLSASRPQDRQFILSSKKLLLSDSGFYLCATGQGFNEKLFFGSGTQLSVL.

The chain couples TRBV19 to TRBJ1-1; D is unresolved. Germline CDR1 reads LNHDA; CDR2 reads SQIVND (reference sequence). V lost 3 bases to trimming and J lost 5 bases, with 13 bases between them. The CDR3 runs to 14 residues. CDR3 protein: CASSILEKRTEAFF. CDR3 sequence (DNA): TGTGCCAGTAGTATTTTGGAGAAACGTACTGAAGCTTTCTTT.

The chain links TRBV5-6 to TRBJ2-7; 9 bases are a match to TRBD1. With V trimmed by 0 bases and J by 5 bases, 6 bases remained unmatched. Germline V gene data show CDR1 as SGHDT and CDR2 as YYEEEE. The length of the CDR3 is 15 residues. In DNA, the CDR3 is TGTGCCAGCAGCTTGGTCGGGACAGGGATCCACGAGCAGTACTTC. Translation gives CASSLVGTGIHEQYF.

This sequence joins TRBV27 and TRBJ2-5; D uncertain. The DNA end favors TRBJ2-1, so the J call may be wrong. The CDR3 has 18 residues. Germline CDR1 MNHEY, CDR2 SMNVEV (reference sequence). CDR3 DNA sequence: TGTGCCAGCAGTTTACCGCCAAAGGGCTCACGGGCCTACAATCGGCAGTTCTTC. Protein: CASSLPPKGSRAYNRQFF.

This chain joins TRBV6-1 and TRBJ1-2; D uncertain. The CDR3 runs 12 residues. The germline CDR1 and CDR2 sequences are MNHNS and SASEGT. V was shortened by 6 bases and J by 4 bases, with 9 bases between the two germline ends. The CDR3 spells CASSRESYGYTF. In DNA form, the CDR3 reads TGTGCCAGCAGCCGGGAGTCCTATGGCTACACCTTC.

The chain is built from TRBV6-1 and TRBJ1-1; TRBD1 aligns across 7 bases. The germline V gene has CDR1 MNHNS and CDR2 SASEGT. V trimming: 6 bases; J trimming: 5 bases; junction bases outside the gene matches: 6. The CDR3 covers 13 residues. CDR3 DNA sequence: TGTGCCAGCAGCGATCCAGGGGGAACTGAAGCTTTCTTT. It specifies CASSDPGGTEAFF.

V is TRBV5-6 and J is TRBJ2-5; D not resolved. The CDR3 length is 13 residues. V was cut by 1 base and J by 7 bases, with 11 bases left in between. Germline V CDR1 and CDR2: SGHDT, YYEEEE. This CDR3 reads CASSLKEMATQYF. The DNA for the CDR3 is TGTGCCAGCAGCTTGAAGGAAATGGCGACCCAGTACTTC.

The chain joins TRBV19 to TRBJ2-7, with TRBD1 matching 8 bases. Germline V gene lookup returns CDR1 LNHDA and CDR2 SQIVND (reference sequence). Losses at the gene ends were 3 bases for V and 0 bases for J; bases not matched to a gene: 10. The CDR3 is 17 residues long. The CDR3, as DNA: TGTGCCAGTAGTATTTCGGCCGGGACAGGCGTCTCCTACGAGCAGTACTTC. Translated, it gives CASSISAGTGVSYEQYF. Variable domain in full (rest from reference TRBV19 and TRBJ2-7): DGGITQSPKYLFRKEGQNVTLSCEQNLNHDAMYWYRQDPGQGLRLIYYSQIVNDFQKGDIAEGYSVSREKKESFPLTVTSAQKNPTAFYLCASSISAGTGVSYEQYFGPGTRLTVT.

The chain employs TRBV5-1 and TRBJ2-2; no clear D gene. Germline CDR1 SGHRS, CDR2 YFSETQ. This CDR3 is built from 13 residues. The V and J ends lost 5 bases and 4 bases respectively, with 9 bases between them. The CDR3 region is CASRVGSTGELFF. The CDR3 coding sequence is TGCGCCAGCAGGGTGGGCTCCACCGGGGAGCTGTTTTTT.